This entry features one T cell receptor (beta chain) sequence. The data were taken from a study of blood T cell repertoires in COVID-19. Original handling: From reference gene primer amplification, estimates of nucleated cell counts were derived. TCRdb's copy holds only in-frame clones and misses some; the assay was immunoSEQ multiplex PCR. V, J and clone size are taken as reported in that table, and D and trimming were inferred from the DNA itself. Of about 250,000 clones listed, around 83% are singletons. This CDR3 is built from 18 residues. Germline V gene lookup returns CDR1 LNHDA and CDR2 SQIVND (reference sequence). The V end was cut by 1 base, the J end by 3 bases, with 19 bases between.

The receptor was isolated from a man at least 80 years old with acute or convalescent COVID-19. Sequenced input: peripheral blood. This chain joins TRBV19 and TRBJ2-4; possible D gene TRBD2, 6 bases. CDR3 sequence reads: CASSIVAGSEPGKNIQYF. The DNA for the CDR3 is TGTGCCAGTAGTATAGTGGCGGGATCAGAACCGGGCAAAAACATTCAGTACTTC.